The rows below give T cell receptor beta chains drawn from one sample of a study of blood T cells in healthy people across ages. TCRdb re-analysed the 5' RACE reads in MiXCR, keeping a single row per CDR3 protein. Seen here are about 580,000 distinct CDR3 sequences, 45% to 55% observed once, and the top ten hold 20% to 25%. Sample: blood. These receptors were obtained from a man older than 75 in good health. The CDR3 runs from the conserved cysteine through the conserved F or W. D genes are given only for firm matches. Size is omitted from some rows. Given values are once, few, many or a class for expanded clones.

j_call: TRBJ2-5; clone_size: few; v_call: TRBV2; d_call: -; cdr3_aa: CASSRAGETQYF; cdr3_nt: TGTGCCAGCAGCCGGGCTGGAGAGACCCAGTACTTC
j_call: TRBJ2-5; clone_size: many; v_call: TRBV29-1; d_call: TRBD2; cdr3_aa: CSVRRSGRALETQYF; cdr3_nt: TGCAGCGTTAGAAGGAGCGGGAGGGCCTTAGAGACCCAGTACTTC
j_call: TRBJ1-2; clone_size: few; v_call: TRBV20-1; d_call: -; cdr3_aa: CSARELGNYGYTF; cdr3_nt: TGCAGTGCTAGAGAACTAGGGAATTATGGCTACACCTTC
j_call: TRBJ2-3; clone_size: -; v_call: TRBV5-1; d_call: TRBD2; cdr3_aa: CASSWTSGSNGDTQYF; cdr3_nt: TGCGCCAGCAGCTGGACTAGCGGGAGTAATGGAGATACGCAGTATTTT
j_call: TRBJ1-5; clone_size: -; v_call: TRBV5-1; d_call: -; cdr3_aa: CASSLFGGRDQPQHF; cdr3_nt: TGCGCCAGCAGCTTGTTTGGGGGCCGGGATCAGCCCCAGCATTTT
j_call: TRBJ2-3; clone_size: once; v_call: TRBV20-1; d_call: TRBD2; cdr3_aa: CSASDWTSGRARSTDTQYF; cdr3_nt: TGCAGTGCTAGCGACTGGACTAGCGGGAGGGCCCGAAGCACAGATACGCAGTATTTT
j_call: TRBJ1-2; clone_size: few; v_call: TRBV14; d_call: -; cdr3_aa: CASSQDSTYYGYTF; cdr3_nt: TGTGCCAGCAGCCAAGATAGCACCTACTATGGCTACACCTTC
j_call: TRBJ2-1; clone_size: once; v_call: TRBV6-5; d_call: -; cdr3_aa: CASSPHGPSYNEQFF; cdr3_nt: TGTGCCAGCAGTCCCCACGGGCCCTCCTACAATGAGCAGTTCTTC
j_call: TRBJ1-2; clone_size: -; v_call: TRBV29-1; d_call: -; cdr3_aa: CSVRTSDYGYTF; cdr3_nt: TGCAGCGTTCGAACGTCCGACTATGGCTACACCTTC
j_call: TRBJ1-5; clone_size: once; v_call: TRBV7-2; d_call: -; cdr3_aa: CASSFDRISNQPQHF; cdr3_nt: TGTGCCAGCAGCTTCGACAGAATTAGCAATCAGCCCCAGCATTTT
j_call: TRBJ1-5; clone_size: -; v_call: TRBV20-1; d_call: -; cdr3_aa: CSASRGYNQPQHF; cdr3_nt: TGCAGTGCTAGTAGGGGGTACAATCAGCCCCAGCATTTT
j_call: TRBJ2-5; clone_size: few; v_call: TRBV3-1; d_call: -; cdr3_aa: CASSQSGGYREQYF; cdr3_nt: TGTGCCAGCAGCCAATCCGGGGGTTACCGAGAGCAGTACTTC
j_call: TRBJ2-1; clone_size: -; v_call: TRBV6-5; d_call: -; cdr3_aa: CASKPGASSYNEQFF; cdr3_nt: TGTGCCAGCAAGCCAGGGGCAAGCTCCTACAATGAGCAGTTCTTC
j_call: TRBJ2-7; clone_size: -; v_call: TRBV27; d_call: -; cdr3_aa: CASRQRQEASYEQYF; cdr3_nt: TGTGCCAGCAGACAACGACAGGAAGCCTCCTACGAGCAGTACTTC
j_call: TRBJ2-1; clone_size: few; v_call: TRBV5-1; d_call: -; cdr3_aa: CASSQGSVGYNEQFF; cdr3_nt: TGCGCCAGCAGTCAAGGGTCTGTGGGCTACAATGAGCAGTTCTTC
j_call: TRBJ2-2; clone_size: -; v_call: TRBV27; d_call: TRBD2; cdr3_aa: CASSSHPFGTSGRVTNTGELFF; cdr3_nt: TGTGCCAGCAGTTCCCACCCGTTCGGGACTAGCGGGAGGGTCACGAACACCGGGGAGCTGTTTTTT
j_call: TRBJ2-7; clone_size: few; v_call: TRBV20-1; d_call: -; cdr3_aa: CSAPSGGATYEQYF; cdr3_nt: TGCAGTGCCCCCTCCGGAGGGGCAACCTACGAGCAGTACTTC
j_call: TRBJ2-1; clone_size: -; v_call: TRBV27; d_call: TRBD1; cdr3_aa: CASSLQGQGYDEQFF; cdr3_nt: TGTGCCAGCAGTTTGCAGGGACAGGGGTATGATGAGCAGTTCTTC
j_call: TRBJ2-2; clone_size: -; v_call: TRBV11-3; d_call: -; cdr3_aa: CASQQEYTGELFF; cdr3_nt: TGTGCCAGCCAGCAGGAGTACACCGGGGAGCTGTTTTTT
j_call: TRBJ1-2; clone_size: -; v_call: TRBV7-9; d_call: -; cdr3_aa: CASSLLELKNYDYTF; cdr3_nt: TGTGCCAGCAGCCTCTTGGAACTCAAAAACTATGACTACACCTTC
j_call: TRBJ2-1; clone_size: few; v_call: TRBV15; d_call: TRBD2; cdr3_aa: CATSRDTSGRREQFF; cdr3_nt: TGTGCCACCAGCAGAGATACTAGCGGGAGACGGGAGCAGTTCTTC
j_call: TRBJ2-5; clone_size: many; v_call: TRBV6-5; d_call: -; cdr3_aa: CASSRTQETQYF; cdr3_nt: TGTGCCAGCAGTCGGACCCAAGAGACCCAGTACTTC
j_call: TRBJ1-5; clone_size: -; v_call: TRBV10-3; d_call: -; cdr3_aa: CAISAGNQPQHF; cdr3_nt: TGTGCCATCAGTGCAGGGAATCAGCCCCAGCATTTT
j_call: TRBJ2-3; clone_size: -; v_call: TRBV29-1; d_call: TRBD2; cdr3_aa: CSASGSPSTDTQYF; cdr3_nt: TGCAGCGCTAGCGGGAGCCCTAGCACAGATACGCAGTATTTT
j_call: TRBJ1-5; clone_size: few; v_call: TRBV20-1; d_call: -; cdr3_aa: CSARVGGGSNQPQHF; cdr3_nt: TGCAGTGCTAGGGTCGGGGGAGGCAGCAATCAGCCCCAGCATTTT
j_call: TRBJ2-5; clone_size: -; v_call: TRBV9; d_call: TRBD1; cdr3_aa: CASSVGARTGVQETQYF; cdr3_nt: TGTGCCAGCAGCGTAGGAGCACGGACAGGGGTACAAGAGACCCAGTACTTC
j_call: TRBJ2-1; clone_size: few; v_call: TRBV2; d_call: TRBD2; cdr3_aa: CASSREVLVRNEQFF; cdr3_nt: TGTGCCAGCTCCCGGGAGGTACTAGTGAGGAATGAGCAGTTCTTC
j_call: TRBJ2-4; clone_size: -; v_call: TRBV6-1; d_call: -; cdr3_aa: CASSSNLGRAKNIQYF; cdr3_nt: TGTGCCAGCAGTTCGAACTTGGGACGAGCCAAAAACATTCAGTACTTC
j_call: TRBJ2-7; clone_size: few; v_call: TRBV5-5; d_call: TRBD1; cdr3_aa: CASSLEDRVYEQYF; cdr3_nt: TGTGCCAGCAGCTTGGAGGACAGGGTCTACGAGCAGTACTTC
j_call: TRBJ2-7; clone_size: -; v_call: TRBV7-2; d_call: -; cdr3_aa: CASSLGWASYEQYF; cdr3_nt: TGTGCCAGCAGCTTAGGATGGGCCTCCTACGAGCAGTACTTC
j_call: TRBJ2-5; clone_size: few; v_call: TRBV24-1; d_call: -; cdr3_aa: CATSAGETQYF; cdr3_nt: TGTGCCACCAGTGCCGGGGAGACCCAGTACTTC
j_call: TRBJ1-2; clone_size: -; v_call: TRBV30; d_call: TRBD1; cdr3_aa: CAWSGGQGGNYGYTF; cdr3_nt: TGTGCCTGGAGTGGGGGACAGGGAGGAAACTATGGCTACACCTTC
j_call: TRBJ1-4; clone_size: few; v_call: TRBV7-9; d_call: TRBD1; cdr3_aa: CASSLLDRGLHINEKLFF; cdr3_nt: TGTGCCAGCAGCCTATTGGACAGGGGGCTCCATATTAATGAAAAACTGTTTTTT
j_call: TRBJ1-1; clone_size: -; v_call: TRBV7-2; d_call: TRBD1; cdr3_aa: CASSPRQGVSSEAFF; cdr3_nt: TGTGCCAGCAGCCCTCGACAGGGAGTCTCCTCTGAAGCTTTCTTT
j_call: TRBJ2-3; clone_size: once; v_call: TRBV4-1; d_call: TRBD2; cdr3_aa: CASSRTSGATDTQYF; cdr3_nt: TGCGCCAGCAGCCGGACTAGCGGGGCCACAGATACGCAGTATTTT
j_call: TRBJ2-5; clone_size: few; v_call: TRBV7-9; d_call: -; cdr3_aa: CASSLGNPSAQETQYF; cdr3_nt: TGTGCCAGCAGCTTAGGGAACCCTAGCGCCCAAGAGACCCAGTACTTC
j_call: TRBJ2-5; clone_size: -; v_call: TRBV25-1; d_call: -; cdr3_aa: CASSESETQYF; cdr3_nt: TGTGCCAGCAGTGAAAGTGAGACCCAGTACTTC
j_call: TRBJ1-4; clone_size: -; v_call: TRBV4-3; d_call: -; cdr3_aa: CASSQLIATNEKLFF; cdr3_nt: TGCGCCAGCAGCCAACTAATAGCTACTAATGAAAAACTGTTTTTT
j_call: TRBJ2-1; clone_size: few; v_call: TRBV29-1; d_call: TRBD1; cdr3_aa: CSVGAWDRYNEQFF; cdr3_nt: TGCAGCGTTGGGGCTTGGGACAGGTACAATGAGCAGTTCTTC
j_call: TRBJ2-3; clone_size: few; v_call: TRBV5-1; d_call: -; cdr3_aa: CASSWDGTDTQYF; cdr3_nt: TGCGCCAGCAGCTGGGACGGCACAGATACGCAGTATTTT
j_call: TRBJ2-3; clone_size: few; v_call: TRBV27; d_call: TRBD2; cdr3_aa: CASRRVGRATDTQYF; cdr3_nt: TGTGCCAGCCGACGTGTCGGGAGGGCGACAGATACGCAGTATTTT
j_call: TRBJ1-2; clone_size: -; v_call: TRBV6-2/TRBV6-3; d_call: -; cdr3_aa: CASFDGAYGYTF; cdr3_nt: TGTGCCAGTTTTGACGGGGCCTATGGCTACACCTTC
j_call: TRBJ1-2; clone_size: -; v_call: TRBV20-1; d_call: -; cdr3_aa: CSASQRGEGYGYTF; cdr3_nt: TGCAGTGCTAGCCAGAGGGGGGAAGGCTATGGCTACACCTTC
j_call: TRBJ2-7; clone_size: few; v_call: TRBV9; d_call: TRBD2; cdr3_aa: CASSVALAGPTYEQYF; cdr3_nt: TGTGCCAGCAGCGTAGCACTAGCGGGCCCTACCTACGAGCAGTACTTC
j_call: TRBJ1-2; clone_size: many; v_call: TRBV6-6; d_call: -; cdr3_aa: CASNPRQGSLAGYGYTF; cdr3_nt: TGTGCCAGCAACCCACGGCAGGGAAGTTTAGCGGGCTATGGCTACACCTTC
j_call: TRBJ2-3; clone_size: -; v_call: TRBV9; d_call: TRBD2; cdr3_aa: CASSVVPSGGTDTQYF; cdr3_nt: TGTGCCAGCAGCGTAGTGCCTAGCGGGGGCACAGATACGCAGTATTTT
j_call: TRBJ1-1; clone_size: few; v_call: TRBV7-9; d_call: -; cdr3_aa: CASSLPANRLNTEAFF; cdr3_nt: TGTGCCAGCAGCTTACCCGCGAACAGATTGAACACTGAAGCTTTCTTT